This T cell receptor (beta chain) was sequenced for a study of Tregs in tolerant kidney transplant recipients. Germline V gives CDR1 DFQATT, CDR2 SNEGSKA (reference sequence). The CDR3 extends over 16 amino acids. V trimming: 0 bases; J trimming: 5 bases; junction bases outside the gene matches: 10. Clones were read by immunoSEQ multiplex PCR, and TCRdb kept only the in-frame ones, dropping some. The sample data list 15,000 or so clones. Remarks on this clone: The sequenced fragment ends 3 residues before the CDR3 boundary, so the rest is inferred from the germline J gene.

The nonmyeloablative bone marrow transplants came from related graft donors, with transient mixed chimerism. Unstimulated regulatory T cells (CD4+CD25+CD127-), CD4+CD25- non-regulatory cells, CD4 and CD8 cells were FACS-sorted from thawed PBMCs. The TCR comes from a human patient who received a combined kidney and bone marrow transplant. The graft donor may be the source of some T cells. The specimen was CD4+ T cells from blood (PBMCs), collected 12 months after the transplant. The chain has TRBV20-1 and TRBJ1-2, with TRBD1 matching 9 bases. The covered CDR3 bases are TGCAGTGCTAGAGATAATCGGGACAGGGCCAGTTATGGC. Translating it yields CSARDNRDRASYG. The whole CDR3 is CSARDNRDRASYGYTF.